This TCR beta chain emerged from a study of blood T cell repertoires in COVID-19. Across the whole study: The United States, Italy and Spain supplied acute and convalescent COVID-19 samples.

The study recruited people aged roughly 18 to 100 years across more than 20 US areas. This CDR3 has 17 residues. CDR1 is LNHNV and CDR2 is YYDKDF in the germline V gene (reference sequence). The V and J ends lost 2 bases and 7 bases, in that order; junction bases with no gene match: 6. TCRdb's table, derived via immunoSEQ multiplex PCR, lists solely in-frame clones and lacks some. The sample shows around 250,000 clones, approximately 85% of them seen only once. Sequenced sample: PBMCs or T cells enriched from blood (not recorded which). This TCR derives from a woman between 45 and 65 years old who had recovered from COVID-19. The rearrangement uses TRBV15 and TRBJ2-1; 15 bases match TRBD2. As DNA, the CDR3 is TGTGCCACCAGCAGACGGACTAGCGGGAGGGCCAGGAATGAGCAGTTCTTC. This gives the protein CATSRRTSGRARNEQFF.